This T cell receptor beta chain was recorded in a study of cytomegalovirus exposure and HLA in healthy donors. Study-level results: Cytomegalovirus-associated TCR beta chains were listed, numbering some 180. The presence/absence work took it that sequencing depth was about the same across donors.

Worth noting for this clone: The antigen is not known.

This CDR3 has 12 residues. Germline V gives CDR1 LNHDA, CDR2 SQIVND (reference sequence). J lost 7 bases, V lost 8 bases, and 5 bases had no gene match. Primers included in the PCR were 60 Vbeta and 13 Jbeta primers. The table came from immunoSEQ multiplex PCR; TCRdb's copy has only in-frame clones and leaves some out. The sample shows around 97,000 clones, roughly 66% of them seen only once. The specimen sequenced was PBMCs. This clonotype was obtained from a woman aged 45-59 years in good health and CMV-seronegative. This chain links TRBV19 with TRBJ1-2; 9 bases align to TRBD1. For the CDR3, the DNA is TGTGCCAGTGGTGACAGGGGGACTGGCTACACCTTC. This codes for CASGDRGTGYTF.